This T cell receptor (beta chain) was observed in a study of identifying expanded T cells in peripheral blood. The repertoire was sequenced with immunoSEQ multiplex PCR; TCRdb's copy has only in-frame clones and lacks some. The sample contains about 84,000 clones, about 90% of which appear only once. The sample comprised blood. The sequence came from a person aged 18-70 years in good health.

The CDR3 DNA reads TGTGCCAGTAGCGTACGGACAGAGCCCTCCTACGAGCAGTACTTC. This encodes CASSVRTEPSYEQYF. This sequence joins TRBV19 and TRBJ2-7, with D tentatively TRBD1 (6 bases). V was cut by 6 bases and J by 0 bases, with 15 bases left in between. CDR1 and CDR2 from the germline V gene are LNHDA and SQIVND (reference sequence). CDR3 length equals 15 residues.